Presented here are 29 T cell receptor beta chains from one specimen sequenced in a study of identical twins. TCRdb recomputed calls from the 5' RACE reads with MiXCR, one row per CDR3 protein. The repertoire holds 500,000 to 600,000 distinct CDR3 sequences, with roughly 21% as singletons. This sample was also put to use in a study of T cells expressing NK-cell markers.

The sequencing sample was made of CD4+ T cells sorted from blood. The receptors derive from a woman aged 18-29 years in good health.

The rearrangement links TRBV21-1 to TRBJ2-1; the D segment call TRBD1 is taken from the table without a DNA check. TRBV21-1 is shown as a pseudogene. This CDR3 comprises 16 residues. CDR3 region: CASSNFDRGLVDEQFF. The CDR3 DNA reads TGTGCCAGCAGCAATTTTGACAGGGGGCTGGTCGATGAGCAGTTCTTC.

The genes are TRBV12-5 and TRBJ1-2; D unresolved. This CDR3 is built from 13 residues. Germline V CDR1 and CDR2: LGHNT, FRNRAP. The germline V and J ends were trimmed by 1 base and 4 bases, with 7 bases remaining between them. The CDR3 is CASGLDGSYGYTF. DNA for the CDR3: TGTGCTAGTGGTTTGGACGGGTCCTATGGCTACACCTTC.

The chain carries TRBV5-1 and TRBJ2-1, with D tentatively TRBD2 (7 bases). Trimming removed 0 bases at V and 0 bases at J, with 10 bases between. CDR3 length: 16 amino acids. The germline gives CDR1 SGHRS, CDR2 YFSETQ. CDR3 nucleotides: TGCGCCAGCAGCTTGGTGGGGGGGCCCTCCTACAATGAGCAGTTCTTC. Protein: CASSLVGGPSYNEQFF.

A few counts support this clonotype. This rearrangement joins TRBV7-2 to TRBJ2-5; possibly TRBD2 for D (6 bases). Germline V gene data show CDR1 as SGHTA and CDR2 as FQGNSA. V lost 1 base to trimming and J lost 8 bases, with 17 bases between them. This CDR3 has 15 amino acids. CDR3 region: CASSLGGGTGETQYF. Here the CDR3 DNA reads TGTGCCAGCAGCTTAGGTGGCGGGACCGGGGAAACCCAGTACTTC.

V is TRBV7-6 and J is TRBJ2-5; D may correspond to TRBD1 or TRBD2 (6 bases each). The V gene lost 2 bases and the J gene lost 5 bases, with 24 bases spanning the gap. CDR3 length: 18 residues. Germline CDR1 and CDR2: SGHVS and FNYEAQ. CDR3 residues: CASSLLTGAGLRLETQYF. The CDR3 DNA is TGTGCCAGCAGCTTACTTACGGGGGCCGGATTGAGGTTGGAGACCCAGTACTTC.

This clonotype was found a few times. The chain links TRBV11-2 to TRBJ2-5, with D perhaps TRBD2 (7 bases). Germline V gene lookup returns CDR1 SGHAT and CDR2 FQNNGV. V lost 5 bases, J lost 5 bases, and 12 bases lay in between. This CDR3 is built from 13 residues. This CDR3 reads CASSRGATETQYF. The CDR3 DNA reads TGTGCCAGCAGCCGGGGGGCCACGGAGACCCAGTACTTC.

In this sample, this clonotype turned up many times. The rearrangement uses TRBV29-1 and TRBJ2-7; no definite D call. Trimming left V 4 bases short and J 1 base short, with 5 bases between. The CDR3 totals 11 residues. Germline lookup yields CDR1 SQVTM and CDR2 ANQGSEA. The CDR3 sequence: CSVGTSYEQYF. In DNA form, the CDR3 reads TGCAGCGTTGGCACATCCTACGAGCAGTACTTC.

V gene TRBV12-3 or TRBV12-4 combines with J gene TRBJ2-7, with 8 bases fitting TRBD1. The trim removed 4 bases at V and 5 bases at J, leaving 16 bases unmatched. CDR3 length: 17 amino acids. The CDR3 DNA reads as TGTGCCAGCAGTTATCGTTCCGGGGGACAGGCAGTCCACGAGCAGTACTTC. It yields the protein CASSYRSGGQAVHEQYF.

This clonotype was observed a few times. The CDR3 spells CASSHLSGREDTQYF. In nucleotides, the CDR3 is TGTGCCAGCAGCCACTTAAGCGGAAGGGAAGATACGCAGTATTTT. The chain uses TRBV11-2 and TRBJ2-3, with D possibly being TRBD2 (5 bases). The CDR3 covers 15 residues. Trimming took 5 bases from V and 5 from J, leaving 17 bases between them. Germline assignment: CDR1 SGHAT and CDR2 FQNNGV.

The V gene is TRBV12-5, the J gene TRBJ2-3; D gene unclear. Germline assignment: CDR1 LGHNT and CDR2 FRNRAP. The CDR3 extends over 13 amino acids. The V end lost 2 bases, the J end lost 7 bases, and 10 bases lay between the germline ends. The CDR3 coding sequence is TGTGCTAGTGGTTTGACTACGGCAAATACGCAGTATTTT. Translated, it gives CASGLTTANTQYF. Using reference TRBV12-5 and TRBJ2-3 for the parts outside the CDR3, the full variable domain is DARVTQTPRHKVTEMGQEVTMRCQPILGHNTVFWYRQTMMQGLELLAYFRNRAPLDDSGMPKDRFSAEMPDATLATLKIQPSEPRDSAVYFCASGLTTANTQYFGPGTRLTVL.

The chain uses TRBV9 and TRBJ2-1; TRBD1 aligns across 8 bases. The CDR3 has 15 residues. Germline V lookup: CDR1 SGDLS, CDR2 YYNGEE. The junction had 6 bases not matched to a gene; V was cut back by 1 base and J by 6 bases. The chain's CDR3 is CASSVQGAVFNEQFF. The CDR3 region has the DNA TGTGCCAGCAGCGTACAGGGGGCAGTGTTCAATGAGCAGTTCTTC.

This clonotype has at least ten counts. The V and J genes are TRBV20-1 and TRBJ1-5; TRBD1 aligns across 8 bases. The J segment lost 0 bases and the V segment lost 6 bases, leaving 4 bases of the junction unmatched. The CDR3 runs to 14 residues. Germline V gene lookup returns CDR1 DFQATT and CDR2 SNEGSKA (reference sequence). CDR3 sequence: CSALQGDSNQPQHF. The DNA of the CDR3 is TGCAGTGCCCTACAGGGGGATAGCAATCAGCCCCAGCATTTT.

This chain joins TRBV6-2 or TRBV6-3 and TRBJ2-2; 10 bases align to TRBD2. Germline assignment: CDR1 MNHEY and CDR2 SVGEGT. The CDR3 has 14 residues. V dropped 10 bases and J dropped 5; count of bases not matched to a gene: 7. The CDR3, as DNA: TGTGCCACTCAGCGGGAGGGCCGGACCGGGGAGCTGTTTTTT. This encodes CATQREGRTGELFF.

V is TRBV3-1 and J is TRBJ2-3, with 9 bases fitting TRBD2. The CDR3 has 15 amino acids. Germline CDR1 reads LGHDT; CDR2 reads YNNKEL (reference sequence). Germline trimming cut 7 bases from V and 6 bases from J; bases unmatched to any gene: 11. The CDR3 is CASKNGLAGPDTQYF. The DNA for the CDR3 is TGTGCCAGCAAAAACGGGCTAGCGGGACCGGATACGCAGTATTTT.

V and J are TRBV7-9 and TRBJ2-4, with a weak D call TRBD2 (6 bases). Germline-derived CDR1 and CDR2 are SEHNR and FQNEAQ (reference sequence). The V end lost 5 bases, the J end lost 0 bases, and 17 bases lay between the germline ends. This CDR3 is built from 17 residues. The CDR3 DNA reads TGTGCCAGCAGCCCCTGGGACGGACTACTAGCCAAAAACATTCAGTACTTC. This translates into CASSPWDGLLAKNIQYF.

The rearrangement joins TRBV6-5 to TRBJ2-1; the match to TRBD2 covers 8 bases. The CDR3 loop spans 17 amino acids. V dropped 0 bases and J dropped 7; count of bases not matched to a gene: 11. In germline, CDR1 is MNHEY, CDR2 SVGAGI. CDR3 protein: CASSYSEVSGGLNEQFF. The CDR3 bases are TGTGCCAGCAGTTACTCGGAGGTGTCGGGAGGGCTAAATGAGCAGTTCTTC.

This clonotype has a handful of counts. Written as DNA, the CDR3 is TGTGCCAGCAGCTTCCAGGGCAATGAGCAGTTCTTC. Amino acids: CASSFQGNEQFF. The chain links TRBV7-2 to TRBJ2-1; a possible D gene is TRBD1 (5 bases). The CDR3 contains 12 residues. Germline-derived CDR1 and CDR2 are SGHTA and FQGNSA. The V gene lost 3 bases and the J gene lost 6 bases, with 6 bases spanning the gap.

This clonotype has just a few counts. This chain connects TRBV18 to TRBJ2-1; 14 nucleotides line up with TRBD2. Losses at the gene ends were 3 bases for V and 7 bases for J; bases not matched to a gene: 8. The CDR3 has 17 residues. Germline V gene sequence: CDR1 KGHSH, CDR2 LQKENI. CDR3 sequence (DNA): TGTGCCAGCTCACCTCCCGGACTAGCGGGGGGTTCTAATGAGCAGTTCTTC. Amino acid sequence: CASSPPGLAGGSNEQFF.

This chain links TRBV5-1 with TRBJ2-7; 9 bases align to TRBD1. Trimming at V came to 6 bases and at J to 6 bases, leaving 10 bases not matched to a gene. The CDR3 is 14 residues long. Germline lookup yields CDR1 SGHRS and CDR2 YFSETQ. The CDR3: CASKLGTGPLEQYF. The CDR3 DNA follows: TGCGCCAGCAAGTTGGGGACAGGGCCCCTCGAGCAGTACTTC.

This clonotype was counted between two and nine times. The chain employs TRBV7-6 and TRBJ2-7; TRBD2 matches at 7 bases. Germline CDR1 and CDR2: SGHVS and FNYEAQ. V was clipped by 4 bases and J by 3 bases; unmatched bases: 0. The length of the CDR3 is 12 residues. DNA for the CDR3: TGTGCCAGCAGCTCTAGCGGCTACGAGCAGTACTTC. This gives the protein CASSSSGYEQYF.

This clonotype was counted a few times. This sequence joins TRBV5-1 and TRBJ2-1, with 7 bases aligning to TRBD1. The CDR3 totals 15 residues. V gave up 4 bases and J gave up 4 bases; unmatched junction bases: 8. Germline V gene data show CDR1 as SGHRS and CDR2 as YFSETQ. For the CDR3, the DNA is TGCGCCAGCAGCCTGGACAGGCGCCGATACAATGAGCAGTTCTTC. Protein sequence: CASSLDRRRYNEQFF. The variable domain in full, completed from reference TRBV5-1 and TRBJ2-1, reads KAGVTQTPRYLIKTRGQQVTLSCSPISGHRSVSWYQQTPGQGLQFLFEYFSETQRNKGNFPGRFSGRQFSNSRSEMNVSTLELGDSALYLCASSLDRRRYNEQFFGPGTRLTVL.

The V and J genes are TRBV4-3 and TRBJ2-1, with D unclear. Germline CDR1 and CDR2: LGHNA and YSLEER. CDR3 size: 14 residues. Trimming removed 0 bases from V and 7 bases from J, with 10 bases in between. This CDR3 reads CASSQDVGFNEQFF. CDR3 bases: TGCGCCAGCAGCCAAGATGTAGGGTTTAATGAGCAGTTCTTC.

This clonotype has a count of ten or more. The rearrangement uses TRBV18 and TRBJ1-2; D gene unclear. V lost 3 bases, J lost 7 bases, and 9 bases lay in between. The CDR3 has 12 residues. Germline V gene data show CDR1 as KGHSH and CDR2 as LQKENI. The CDR3 spells CASSPTSGGYTF. In nucleotides, the CDR3 is TGTGCCAGCTCACCGACCTCCGGTGGCTACACCTTC.

The genes are TRBV11-3 and TRBJ2-5, with 10 nucleotides matching TRBD1. J was trimmed by 7 bases and V by 4 bases; bases with no gene match: 3. This CDR3 has 13 amino acids. Germline loops: CDR1 SGHNT, CDR2 YENEEA. The CDR3 protein is CASSSGQGGTQYF. CDR3 nucleotide sequence: TGTGCCAGCAGCTCTGGACAGGGGGGGACCCAGTACTTC.

This clonotype has ten or more counts. For the CDR3, the DNA is TGTGCCAGCAGCGGCAATCAGCCCCAGCATTTT. Its translation: CASSGNQPQHF. V is TRBV12-3 or TRBV12-4 and J is TRBJ1-5; D unclear. V lost 6 bases and J lost 2, with 2 bases in between. The CDR3 totals 11 residues.

V gene TRBV7-6 combines with J gene TRBJ2-5, with D possibly TRBD2 on 5 matching bases. Trimming removed 1 base at V and 9 bases at J, with 9 bases between. CDR3 size: 12 residues. CDR1 and CDR2 (germline): SGHVS, FNYEAQ. The CDR3 here is CASSLERAAQYF. DNA of the CDR3: TGTGCCAGCAGCTTAGAGAGGGCGGCCCAGTACTTC. The complete variable domain, with remaining parts taken from reference TRBV7-6 and TRBJ2-5, reads GAGVSQSPRYKVTKRGQDVALRCDPISGHVSLYWYRQALGQGPEFLTYFNYEAQQDKSGLPNDRFSAERPEGSISTLTIQRTEQRDSAMYRCASSLERAAQYFGPGTRLLVL.

The chain has TRBV5-6 and TRBJ2-7; 14 positions match TRBD2. J lost 6 bases, V lost 3 bases, and 8 bases had no gene match. CDR3 length: 16 residues. Germline CDR1 is SGHDT and CDR2 is YYEEEE. In nucleotides, the CDR3 is TGTGCCAGCAGCTATTTGGGACTAGCGGGAGACCTCGAGCAGTACTTC. The encoded protein is CASSYLGLAGDLEQYF. Full variable domain (rest looked up from reference TRBV5-6 and TRBJ2-7): DAGVTQSPTHLIKTRGQQVTLRCSPKSGHDTVSWYQQALGQGPQFIFQYYEEEERQRGNFPDRFSGHQFPNYSSELNVNALLLGDSALYLCASSYLGLAGDLEQYFGPGTRLTVT.

The table lists this clonotype with many counts. The rearrangement joins TRBV21-1 to TRBJ2-7; the table's TRBD2 call for D was not verified on the DNA. TRBV21-1 is a pseudogene segment. This CDR3 has 14 amino acids. CDR3 residues: CASSCGLAGYEQYF. The CDR3 nucleotides are TGTGCCAGCAGCTGCGGACTAGCGGGGTACGAGCAGTACTTC.

This clonotype has a handful of counts. This chain connects TRBV5-1 to TRBJ2-4; TRBD1 agrees at 10 bases. The CDR3 is 16 residues long. The V gene end was trimmed by 4 bases and the J gene end by 7 bases; junction bases not matched to a gene: 11. The germline V gene has CDR1 SGHRS and CDR2 YFSETQ. The CDR3 reads CASSGGQGQIGNIQYF. The CDR3 DNA reads as TGCGCCAGCAGCGGGGGACAGGGGCAGATCGGGAACATTCAGTACTTC.